The present T cell receptor beta chain was sequenced within a study of spatial heterogeneity in lung cancer. Time point of the sample: sample taken at primary tumor resection. No cells were sorted before sequencing. The whole RNA sequenced was extracted from tumor, nontumor lung or frozen PBMC. The germline CDR1 and CDR2 sequences are MNHNY and SVGAGI (reference sequence). Trimming at V came to 11 bases and at J to 0 bases, leaving 9 bases not matched to a gene. There are 16 residues in the CDR3. From the 5' RACE reads, TCRdb called clonotypes with MiXCR, one entry per CDR3 protein. The top ten hold approximately 13% of the sample, which has roughly 54,000 distinct CDR3 sequences, 6% to 9.5% seen once.

The sequence derives from a female donor with early-stage non-small cell lung cancer. Specimen: PBMCs, collected at surgery. J is TRBJ2-6 and V is TRBV6-6, with TRBD1 identical over 8 bases. The CDR3 coding sequence is TGTGCCTGCTCCGGGACAGGCATCTCTGGGGCCAACGTCCTGACTTTC. It codes for CACSGTGISGANVLTF.